This TCR beta chain was profiled in a study of metastatic and nonmetastatic thyroid tumors. Through MiXCR, TCRdb re-clonotyped the PCR reads. The sample carries about 12,000 clones, 12% recorded once. Patients had received no treatment of any kind before thyroid surgery. Per germline, CDR1 SGHNT and CDR2 YYREEE (reference sequence). The V and J ends lost 0 bases and 0 bases respectively, with 4 bases between them. The length of the CDR3 is 13 residues. The chain uses TRBV5-4 and TRBJ2-7; no clear D. This TCR came from a female donor with papillary thyroid cancer or a benign thyroid nodule (not recorded which). Some clones in this sample may be carry-over from other donors' samples. What was sequenced was blood. CDR3 residues: CASSLDPSYEQYF. CDR3 nucleotide sequence: TGTGCCAGCAGCTTGGATCCCTCCTACGAGCAGTACTTC.